This TCR beta chain was observed in a study of early T cells in non-severe SARS-CoV-2 infection. Study background: Sequencing used unsorted whole-blood bulk RNA, so chains lack pairing.

This clonotype appeared a few times. Via MiXCR, TCRdb re-called the 5' RACE reads, giving one row per CDR3 protein. The sample consists of 70,000 to 95,000 distinct CDR3 sequences, more than 13% of them appearing once. The CDR3 sequence is 15 residues long. V lost 4 bases and J lost 2, with 15 bases in between. Germline-derived CDR1 and CDR2 are SGDLS and YYNGEE. The chain carries TRBV9 and TRBJ2-5; tentatively, D is TRBD2 (6 bases). The origin of this receptor is an adult who was a healthcare worker with PCR-confirmed SARS-CoV-2 infection or an uninfected control (not recorded which). The sequenced sample was whole blood. The CDR3 nucleotides read TGTGCCAGCAGCTTCGCGGGGTTAGAGCAAGAGACCCAGTACTTC. Its translation is CASSFAGLEQETQYF.